The 3 T cell receptor beta chains reported below all come from one sample, sequenced in a study of post-analysis software for immune sequencing data. Study-wide findings and caveats: When patients were compared with controls, about five TRBV segments were more frequent, TRBV5-6, TRBV5-1 and TRBV20-1 among them.

The authors incorporated unique molecular identifiers into the TCR beta cDNA libraries. From the PCR reads, TCRdb called clonotypes with MiXCR, one entry per CDR3 protein. The sample carries about 150,000 distinct CDR3 sequences, approximately 31% recorded once. Their antigens remain unidentified. Sequences were obtained from blood. The source is a girl aged 5 to 17 with multiple sclerosis.

Worth noting for this clonotype: A single base separates this from a much larger clone, so it may be a read error. This rearrangement joins TRBV3-1 to TRBJ2-3; TRBD2 is a possible D gene (6 bases). CDR1 LGHDT and CDR2 YNNKEL come from the germline V gene (reference sequence). This CDR3 region has 16 residues. The CDR3 protein is CSSSQSGRGYTDTQYF. CDR3 bases: TGTTCCAGCAGCCAATCCGGTCGGGGGTACACAGATACGCAGTATTTT.

Note on this clonotype: Possible read error: a much larger clone is one base away. V is TRBV7-8 and J is TRBJ2-3; 10 bases are a match to TRBD2. Germline V gene data show CDR1 as SGHVS and CDR2 as FQNEAQ. The CDR3 spans 18 residues. J lost 1 base, V lost 5 bases, and 12 bases had no gene match. CDR3 in DNA: TGTGCCAGCAGCCCAGGGGCTAGCGGGAGTTACGGCACAGATACGCAGTATTTT. It specifies CASSPGASGSYGTDTQYF.

This clonotype was found a few times. This rearrangement joins TRBV7-8 to TRBJ2-1; 11 nucleotides line up with TRBD2. This CDR3 is 16 amino acids long. CDR1 and CDR2 from the germline V gene are SGHVS and FQNEAQ. Trimming at V came to 1 base and at J to 2 bases, leaving 1 base not matched to a gene. This CDR3 reads CASSLEGLAAYNEQFF. As DNA, the CDR3 is TGTGCCAGCAGCTTAGAGGGACTAGCGGCCTACAATGAGCAGTTCTTC.